Listed here are 6 T cell receptor beta chains from one sample, sequenced in a study of control samples from healthy donors and cancer patients. This table comes from immunoSEQ multiplex PCR, and its TCRdb copy is limited to in-frame clones, with some not included. Of approximately 120,000 clones in the sample, around 87% were seen once. The specimen was blood. The receptors shown here come from a man between 35 and 55 years old in good health.

V and J are TRBV5-6 and TRBJ1-1; possible D gene TRBD1, 5 bases. The germline V gene has CDR1 SGHDT and CDR2 YYEEEE. V shed 4 bases and J shed 1 base, with 14 bases lying between them. The CDR3 has 15 residues. The CDR3 here is CASSPPRVGNTEAFF. For the CDR3, the DNA is TGTGCCAGCAGCCCCCCCAGGGTCGGGAACACTGAAGCTTTCTTT.

This clone showed up just once. The chain links TRBV4-1 to TRBJ2-5; D not resolved. Trimming removed 4 bases at V and 4 bases at J, with 16 bases between. Germline loops: CDR1 MGHRA, CDR2 YSYEKL. The length of the CDR3 is 15 residues. Here the CDR3 DNA reads TGCGCCAGCAGCCCCCCGGACGGGTTAGTAGAGACCCAGTACTTC. It is translated as CASSPPDGLVETQYF.

This clone has a handful of counts. The chain's CDR3 is CAWSAPESRYTF. The CDR3 nucleotides are TGTGCCTGGAGTGCCCCAGAGTCTCGCTACACCTTC. V and J are TRBV30 and TRBJ1-2; D gene uncertain. V was pared by 1 base and J by 9 bases, with 12 bases between. The germline CDR1 and CDR2 sequences are GTSNPN and SVGIG (reference sequence). This CDR3 is built from 12 residues. Based on the CDR3 plus reference TRBV30 and TRBJ1-2, the full variable domain is SQTIHQWPATLVQPVGSPLSLECTVEGTSNPNLYWYRQAAGRGLQLLFYSVGIGQISSEVPQNLSASRPQDRQFILSSKKLLLSDSGFYLCAWSAPESRYTFGSGTRLTVV.

This clone came up once. The V gene is TRBV12-3 or TRBV12-4, the J gene TRBJ2-2, with D unclear. CDR3 length: 13 amino acids. The ends were cut back, 4 bases at V and 7 bases at J, with 10 bases in the middle. This CDR3 reads CASSSGVFGELFF. The DNA of the CDR3 is TGTGCCAGCAGTTCAGGCGTCTTCGGGGAGCTGTTTTTT.

V gene TRBV29-1 combines with J gene TRBJ2-4; D not certain. Trimming pared 2 bases from V and 2 bases from J, leaving 10 bases between. CDR1 and CDR2 (germline): SQVTM, ANQGSEA. This CDR3 is 14 amino acids long. The CDR3 nucleotides are TGCAGCGTTGAAAGGTCTGTGACCAAAAACATTCAGTACTTC. Its translation is CSVERSVTKNIQYF.

V and J are TRBV29-1 and TRBJ1-2, with D uncertain. Trimming pared 5 bases from V and 3 bases from J, leaving 10 bases between. This CDR3 has 12 residues. From germline, CDR1 is SQVTM and CDR2 ANQGSEA. The CDR3 loop is CSVNKAYYGYTF. CDR3 nucleotide sequence: TGCAGCGTTAACAAGGCATACTATGGCTACACCTTC.